These 13 T cell receptor beta chains share one sample of origin, sequenced in a study of blood T cell repertoires in COVID-19. Assay used: immunoSEQ multiplex PCR; TCRdb lists only in-frame clones, some missing. The sample has about 260,000 clones; approximately 90% are singletons. The material sequenced was peripheral blood. The receptors here all came from a man in his 60s who had recovered from COVID-19.

V and J are TRBV7-6 and TRBJ1-1; D unresolved. Germline values: CDR1 SGHVS, CDR2 FNYEAQ. Trimming left V 5 bases short and J 1 base short, with 14 bases between. The CDR3 has 15 residues. The CDR3 DNA reads TGTGCCAGCAGCCAAGACTTCCTCCCGAACACTGAAGCTTTCTTT. This codes for CASSQDFLPNTEAFF.

The CDR3: CASSEAGGNYGYTF. The CDR3 region has the DNA TGTGCCAGCAGTGAAGCGGGAGGTAACTATGGCTACACCTTC. This chain uses TRBV6-1 with TRBJ1-2, with D hard to call. Trimming removed 0 bases from V and 1 base from J, with 6 bases in between. CDR1 and CDR2 from the germline V gene are MNHNS and SASEGT. This CDR3 contains 14 residues.

The gene calls are TRBV7-2 and TRBJ2-7; D might be TRBD1 (6 bases). The CDR3 spans 14 residues. V dropped 1 base and J dropped 5 bases, with 12 bases sitting between them. Germline CDR1 is SGHTA and CDR2 is FQGNSA. CDR3 bases: TGTGCCAGCAGCTTAGGACAGGCTTTTAACGAGCAGTACTTC. Translation gives CASSLGQAFNEQYF.

This rearrangement joins TRBV6-5 to TRBJ1-4; 9 nucleotides line up with TRBD1. Germline loops: CDR1 MNHEY, CDR2 SVGAGI. The CDR3 length is 14 residues. J gave up 7 bases and V 6 bases, and 6 bases lay outside the gene matches. The CDR3 coding sequence is TGTGCCAGCAGCCAAGACAGGGGGAGTGAAAAACTGTTTTTT. Translation gives CASSQDRGSEKLFF.

The chain links TRBV25-1 to TRBJ1-2; a weak D match, TRBD1 (6 bases). V shed 5 bases and J shed 4 bases, with 17 bases lying between them. Germline V gives CDR1 MGHDK, CDR2 SYGVNS. The CDR3 extends over 15 amino acids. The CDR3 reads CASSRSGGAGYGYTF. The CDR3 nucleotides are TGTGCCAGCAGTAGATCGGGGGGCGCGGGCTATGGCTACACCTTC.

V is TRBV19 and J is TRBJ1-6, with D tentatively TRBD1 (6 bases). This CDR3 has 13 residues. Germline values: CDR1 LNHDA, CDR2 SQIVND (reference sequence). The V and J ends lost 4 bases and 10 bases respectively, with 11 bases between them. For the CDR3, the DNA is TGTGCCAGTAGTACCCCAGGGGAATCACCCCTCCACTTT. This translates into CASSTPGESPLHF.

The chain combines TRBV27 with TRBJ2-2, with a weak D call TRBD2 (5 bases). The V end lost 5 bases, the J end lost 5 bases, and 12 bases lay between the germline ends. Germline CDR1 is MNHEY and CDR2 is SMNVEV (reference sequence). The CDR3 runs to 14 residues. The CDR3 protein is CASSLEPGTGELFF. CDR3 in DNA: TGTGCCAGCAGTCTAGAGCCGGGAACCGGGGAGCTGTTTTTT.

The chain is built from TRBV10-3 and TRBJ1-1, with D perhaps TRBD1 (6 bases). The germline V gene encodes CDR1 ENHRY and CDR2 SYGVKD. The V end lost 6 bases, the J end lost 1 base, and 12 bases lay between the germline ends. The CDR3 is made up of 14 amino acids. The DNA for the CDR3 is TGTGCCATCAGCCCCCCGGGACAGAACACTGAAGCTTTCTTT. It translates to CAISPPGQNTEAFF.

This clone has a single count. The gene calls are TRBV19 and TRBJ2-7; TRBD1 might be the D (6 bases). Germline lookup yields CDR1 LNHDA and CDR2 SQIVND (reference sequence). The length of the CDR3 is 14 residues. V was shortened by 5 bases and J by 7 bases, with 18 bases between the two germline ends. The CDR3 sequence: CASSPRTAHKEQYF. The DNA of the CDR3 is TGTGCCAGTAGTCCCCGGACAGCTCACAAGGAGCAGTACTTC.

This chain links TRBV29-1 with TRBJ2-1; D is possibly TRBD1 (5 bases). Germline V gives CDR1 SQVTM, CDR2 ANQGSEA. Between the trimmed V and J ends, which lost 1 base and 4 bases, there was a span of 11 bases. The CDR3 has 14 residues. CDR3 in amino acids: CSVEGGTGYNEQFF. Written as DNA, the CDR3 is TGCAGCGTTGAAGGGGGTACAGGTTACAATGAGCAGTTCTTC.

The genes are TRBV19 and TRBJ1-4; 7 nucleotides match TRBD1. Per the germline V gene, CDR1 is LNHDA and CDR2 is SQIVND (reference sequence). With 7 bases clipped from V and 7 bases from J, the junction kept 9 bases outside the gene matches. CDR3 length equals 14 residues. The CDR3 DNA follows: TGTGCCAGTACAGGAGAGGGGGCACGTGAAAAACTGTTTTTT. Amino acid sequence: CASTGEGAREKLFF.

V and J are TRBV14 and TRBJ1-1; 9 bases agree with TRBD1. This CDR3 contains 20 residues. Germline assignment: CDR1 SGHDN and CDR2 FVKESK. J lost 1 base, V lost 0 bases, and 15 bases had no gene match. CDR3 protein: CASSQDGMTGGRLANTEAFF. DNA for the CDR3: TGTGCCAGCAGCCAAGATGGAATGACAGGGGGGCGGTTGGCGAACACTGAAGCTTTCTTT.

The chain couples TRBV27 to TRBJ1-1, with TRBD1 matching over 10 bases. Germline-derived CDR1 and CDR2 are MNHEY and SMNVEV (reference sequence). V lost 5 bases to trimming and J lost 4 bases; unmatched junction nucleotides: 13. This CDR3 contains 17 residues. This CDR3 is CASSTRTGGGLGTEAFF. In nucleotides, the CDR3 is TGTGCCAGCAGTACCCGGACAGGGGGGGGATTGGGCACTGAAGCTTTCTTT.